Listed below are T cell receptor beta chains from one sample, sequenced in a study of blood T cell repertoires in COVID-19. Repertoires were generated with immunoSEQ multiplex PCR, while TCRdb's copy carries only in-frame clones and drops some. The sample has over 200,000 clones; about nine tenths are singletons. The sequencing input was peripheral blood. These receptors all come from a woman aged 55-70 years with acute or convalescent COVID-19. The CDR3 runs from the conserved cysteine through the conserved F or W. A D gene is named only where the DNA matches it firmly. Some rows have no size entry. The others give once, few or many, or a class for an expanded clone.

>TRBJ1-1|-|TRBV19|TRBD1
TGTGCCAGTAGTATGGGGACAGGGTGGGCCACTGAAGCTTTCTTT
CASSMGTGWATEAFF
>TRBJ1-5|-|TRBV6-6|TRBD1
TGTGCCAGCAGTTCGGACAGGAATCAGCCCCAGCATTTT
CASSSDRNQPQHF
>TRBJ1-3|-|TRBV7-2|TRBD1
TGTGCCAGCAGCTATACGGGACAGGAAGGGTACACCATATATTTT
CASSYTGQEGYTIYF
>TRBJ2-5|once|TRBV7-2|-
TGTGCCAGCACCTTAAGCGGTAGAGGAGAGACCCAGTACTTC
CASTLSGRGETQYF
>TRBJ2-1|-|TRBV10-1|-
TGCGCCAGCAGTTCGTTTCAGGGATTTTCCTACAATGAGCAGTTCTTC
CASSSFQGFSYNEQFF
>TRBJ1-1|-|TRBV10-3|TRBD1
TGTGCCATCAGTGAGGGACAGGGGAACACTGAAGCTTTCTTT
CAISEGQGNTEAFF
>TRBJ2-1|once|TRBV24-1|-
TGTGCCACCAGTGATTTGCCTGGGGGGGAGCAGTTCTTC
CATSDLPGGEQFF
>TRBJ1-1|-|TRBV19|-
TGTGCCAGTAGTAGATTGACAGGGAACACTGAAGCTTTCTTT
CASSRLTGNTEAFF
>TRBJ2-5|-|TRBV7-2|-
TGTGCCAGCAGCTTAGTAGAGGCACCGTGGGAGACCCAGTACTTC
CASSLVEAPWETQYF
>TRBJ2-3|-|TRBV7-9|-
TGTGCCAGCATCTCGCAGAACGCGCAGTATTTT
CASISQNAQYF
>TRBJ1-1|-|TRBV5-1|-
TGCGCCAGCAGCTTGGCGCGGGGGAACACTGAAGCTTTCTTT
CASSLARGNTEAFF
>TRBJ2-7|-|TRBV28|-
TGTGCCAGCAGTTTATATCCCACAGGGCACGAGCAGTACTTC
CASSLYPTGHEQYF
>TRBJ1-2|once|TRBV4-1|-
TGCGCCAGCAGCCCTCAGGGGCCCGTTCGGTATGGCTACACCTTC
CASSPQGPVRYGYTF
>TRBJ1-1|-|TRBV7-3|-
TGTGCCAGCAGTCCTGAAAGGGGTACTGAAGCTTTCTTT
CASSPERGTEAFF
>TRBJ2-2|-|TRBV18|TRBD1
TGTGCCAGCTCACCACAGGGGGCCGGCGGGGAGCTGTTTTTT
CASSPQGAGGELFF
>TRBJ2-7|-|TRBV5-8|TRBD2
TGTGCCAGCAGCTCCCGGACTAGCGGGGTTACCTACGAGCAGTACTTC
CASSSRTSGVTYEQYF
>TRBJ1-5|-|TRBV19|TRBD1
TGTGCCAGTAGTGCAACAGGGGGCAATCAGCCCCAGCATTTT
CASSATGGNQPQHF
>TRBJ2-1|-|TRBV3-1/TRBV3-2|TRBD2
TGTGCCAGCAGCCCCTCGAGGCTAGCGGGGGGGAATGAGCAGTTCTTC
CASSPSRLAGGNEQFF
>TRBJ2-7|-|TRBV15|-
TGTGCCACCAGCAGGGGCTGGTACGAGCAGTACTTC
CATSRGWYEQYF
>TRBJ2-2|-|TRBV7-9|-
TGTGCCAGCAGCCTCCACCGGGGAGAGCTGTTTTTT
CASSLHRGELFF
>TRBJ1-4|-|TRBV6-6|-
TGTGCCAGCAACTCCCCCCCAGGGGACGGTGAAAAACTGTTTTTT
CASNSPPGDGEKLFF
>TRBJ2-5|-|TRBV2|-
TGTGCCAGCAGTGAAGCGGACTTCCTGGTAGAGACCCAGTACTTC
CASSEADFLVETQYF
>TRBJ1-6|-|TRBV4-1|-
TGCGCCAGCAGCCAAGATCTTCCCAATTCACCCCTCCACTTT
CASSQDLPNSPLHF
>TRBJ2-7|-|TRBV7-9|-
TGTGCCAGCAGCCTATGGGGGGGCGACCCCTACGAGCAGTACTTC
CASSLWGGDPYEQYF
>TRBJ1-1|-|TRBV18|TRBD1
TGTGCCAGCTCACCAACTTTTCGGACAGGGGTTGGCACTGAAGCTTTCTTT
CASSPTFRTGVGTEAFF
>TRBJ2-7|-|TRBV19|-
TGTGCCAGTAGTATAGATCACGCAACTGCGGAGTCCTACGAGCAGTACTTC
CASSIDHATAESYEQYF
>TRBJ1-4|-|TRBV18|TRBD1
TGTGCCAGCTCACCGGGACAGGATGAAAAACTGTTTTTT
CASSPGQDEKLFF
>TRBJ2-1|once|TRBV19|TRBD1
TGTGCCAGTAGTGCCAGGACAGGGTCCTACAATGAGCAGTTCTTC
CASSARTGSYNEQFF
>TRBJ2-7|once|TRBV7-3|TRBD1
TGTGCCAGCAGCCTGACAGGGGCGAGCTCCTACGAGCAGTACTTC
CASSLTGASSYEQYF
>TRBJ2-1|-|TRBV7-9|-
TGTGCCAGCAGCTTAGGGCTAGTCTACAATGAGCAGTTCTTC
CASSLGLVYNEQFF
>TRBJ1-2|-|TRBV30|-
TGTGCCTGGGGGGGGTCTTGGGGCTACACCTTC
CAWGGSWGYTF
>TRBJ1-5|-|TRBV5-6|-
TGTGCCAGCAGCTACCTTGGACAGAATAGCAATCAGCCCCAGCATTTT
CASSYLGQNSNQPQHF
>TRBJ1-6|-|TRBV6-6|-
TGTGCCAGCAGTTACGGCGGCGGAAATTCACCCCTCCACTTT
CASSYGGGNSPLHF
>TRBJ2-2|-|TRBV5-1|-
TGCGCCAGCAGCCTGACCATACTAGGGAAGGAGCTGTTTTTT
CASSLTILGKELFF
>TRBJ1-1|-|TRBV7-2|-
TGTGCCAGCAGCTTATCCCAGGGTATGAACACTGAAGCTTTCTTT
CASSLSQGMNTEAFF
>TRBJ1-5|-|TRBV10-1|-
TGCGCCAGCAGTGAGACAGGTAGCCAGCCCCAGCATTTT
CASSETGSQPQHF
>TRBJ1-1|-|TRBV2|-
TGTGCCAGCAGTGTAGGGGTTGAGTTCACTGAAGCTTTCTTT
CASSVGVEFTEAFF
>TRBJ2-5|-|TRBV7-9|TRBD1
TGTGCCAGCAGCAGCACAGGGGGCCAAGAGACCCAGTACTTC
CASSSTGGQETQYF
>TRBJ2-7|-|TRBV6-5|TRBD1
TGTGCCAGCAGCTCCGGACAGGGAGCTTACGAGCAGTACTTC
CASSSGQGAYEQYF
>TRBJ1-5|-|TRBV6-6|TRBD1
TGTGCCAGCTCCCCCAGGGGGTATGGTCAGCCCCAGCATTTT
CASSPRGYGQPQHF
>TRBJ2-7|-|TRBV15|-
TGTGCCACCAGCAGAGGGGCAGCAGACCAAGACGAGCAGTACTTC
CATSRGAADQDEQYF